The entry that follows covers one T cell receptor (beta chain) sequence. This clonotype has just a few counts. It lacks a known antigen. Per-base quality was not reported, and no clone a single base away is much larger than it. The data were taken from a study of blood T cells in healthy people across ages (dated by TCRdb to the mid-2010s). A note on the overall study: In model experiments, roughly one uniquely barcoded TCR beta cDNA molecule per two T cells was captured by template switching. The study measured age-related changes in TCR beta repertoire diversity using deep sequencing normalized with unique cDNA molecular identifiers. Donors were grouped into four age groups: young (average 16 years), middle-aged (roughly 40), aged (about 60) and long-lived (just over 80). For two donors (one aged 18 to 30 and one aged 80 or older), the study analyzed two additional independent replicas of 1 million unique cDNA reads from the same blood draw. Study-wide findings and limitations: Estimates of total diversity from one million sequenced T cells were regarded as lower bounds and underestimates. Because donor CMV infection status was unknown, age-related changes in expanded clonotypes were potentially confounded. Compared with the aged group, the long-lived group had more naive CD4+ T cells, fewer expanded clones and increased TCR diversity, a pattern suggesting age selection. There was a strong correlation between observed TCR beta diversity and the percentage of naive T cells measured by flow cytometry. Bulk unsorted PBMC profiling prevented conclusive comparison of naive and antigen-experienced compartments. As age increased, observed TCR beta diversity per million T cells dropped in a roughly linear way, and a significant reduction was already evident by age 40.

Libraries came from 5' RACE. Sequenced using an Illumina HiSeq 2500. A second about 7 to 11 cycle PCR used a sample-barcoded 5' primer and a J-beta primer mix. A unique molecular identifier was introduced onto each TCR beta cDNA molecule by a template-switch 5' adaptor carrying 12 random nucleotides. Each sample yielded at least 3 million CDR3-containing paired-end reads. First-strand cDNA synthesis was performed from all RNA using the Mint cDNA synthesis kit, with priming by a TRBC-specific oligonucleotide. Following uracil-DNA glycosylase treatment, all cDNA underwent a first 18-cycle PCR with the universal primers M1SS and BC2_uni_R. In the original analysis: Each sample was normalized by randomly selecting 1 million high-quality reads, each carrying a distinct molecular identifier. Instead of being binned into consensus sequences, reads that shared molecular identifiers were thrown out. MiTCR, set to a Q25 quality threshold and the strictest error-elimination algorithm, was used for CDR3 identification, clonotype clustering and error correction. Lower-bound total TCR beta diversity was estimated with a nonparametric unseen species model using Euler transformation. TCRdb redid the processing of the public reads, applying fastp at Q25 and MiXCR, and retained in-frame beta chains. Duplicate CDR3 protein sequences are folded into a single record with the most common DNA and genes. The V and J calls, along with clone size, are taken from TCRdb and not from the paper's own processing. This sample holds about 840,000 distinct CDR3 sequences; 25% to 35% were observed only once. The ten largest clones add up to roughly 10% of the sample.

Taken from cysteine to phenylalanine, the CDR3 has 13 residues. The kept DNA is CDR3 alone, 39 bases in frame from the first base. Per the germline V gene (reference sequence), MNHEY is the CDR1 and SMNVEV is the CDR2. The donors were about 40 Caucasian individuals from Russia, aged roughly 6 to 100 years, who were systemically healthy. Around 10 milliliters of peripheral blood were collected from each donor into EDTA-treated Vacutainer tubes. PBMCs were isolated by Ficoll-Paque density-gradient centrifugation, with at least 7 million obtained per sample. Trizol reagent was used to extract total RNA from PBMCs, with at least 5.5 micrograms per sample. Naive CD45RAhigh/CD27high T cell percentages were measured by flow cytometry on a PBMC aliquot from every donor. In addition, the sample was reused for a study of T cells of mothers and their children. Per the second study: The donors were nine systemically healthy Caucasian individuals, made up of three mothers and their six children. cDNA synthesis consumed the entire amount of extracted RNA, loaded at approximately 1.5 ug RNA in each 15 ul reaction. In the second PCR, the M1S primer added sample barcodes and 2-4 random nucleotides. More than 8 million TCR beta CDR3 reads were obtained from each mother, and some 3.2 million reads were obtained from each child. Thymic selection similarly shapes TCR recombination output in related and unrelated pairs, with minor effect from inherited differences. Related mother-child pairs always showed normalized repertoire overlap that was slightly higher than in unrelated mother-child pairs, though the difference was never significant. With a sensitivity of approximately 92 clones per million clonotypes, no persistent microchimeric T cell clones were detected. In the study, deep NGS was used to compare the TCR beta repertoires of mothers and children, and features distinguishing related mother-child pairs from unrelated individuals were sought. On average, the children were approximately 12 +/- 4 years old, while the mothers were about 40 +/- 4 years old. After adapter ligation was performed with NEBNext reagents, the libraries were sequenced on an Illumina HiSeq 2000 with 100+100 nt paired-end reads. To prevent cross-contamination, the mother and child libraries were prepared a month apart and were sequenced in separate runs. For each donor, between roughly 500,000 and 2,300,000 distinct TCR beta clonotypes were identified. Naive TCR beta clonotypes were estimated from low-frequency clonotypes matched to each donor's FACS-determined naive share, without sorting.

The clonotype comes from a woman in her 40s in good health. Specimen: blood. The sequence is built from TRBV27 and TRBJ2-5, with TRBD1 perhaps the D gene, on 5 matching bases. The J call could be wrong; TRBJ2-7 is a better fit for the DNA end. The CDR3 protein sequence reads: CASSFRQTAEQYF. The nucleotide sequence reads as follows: TGTGCCAGCAGTTTCCGACAGACTGCCGAGCAGTACTTC.